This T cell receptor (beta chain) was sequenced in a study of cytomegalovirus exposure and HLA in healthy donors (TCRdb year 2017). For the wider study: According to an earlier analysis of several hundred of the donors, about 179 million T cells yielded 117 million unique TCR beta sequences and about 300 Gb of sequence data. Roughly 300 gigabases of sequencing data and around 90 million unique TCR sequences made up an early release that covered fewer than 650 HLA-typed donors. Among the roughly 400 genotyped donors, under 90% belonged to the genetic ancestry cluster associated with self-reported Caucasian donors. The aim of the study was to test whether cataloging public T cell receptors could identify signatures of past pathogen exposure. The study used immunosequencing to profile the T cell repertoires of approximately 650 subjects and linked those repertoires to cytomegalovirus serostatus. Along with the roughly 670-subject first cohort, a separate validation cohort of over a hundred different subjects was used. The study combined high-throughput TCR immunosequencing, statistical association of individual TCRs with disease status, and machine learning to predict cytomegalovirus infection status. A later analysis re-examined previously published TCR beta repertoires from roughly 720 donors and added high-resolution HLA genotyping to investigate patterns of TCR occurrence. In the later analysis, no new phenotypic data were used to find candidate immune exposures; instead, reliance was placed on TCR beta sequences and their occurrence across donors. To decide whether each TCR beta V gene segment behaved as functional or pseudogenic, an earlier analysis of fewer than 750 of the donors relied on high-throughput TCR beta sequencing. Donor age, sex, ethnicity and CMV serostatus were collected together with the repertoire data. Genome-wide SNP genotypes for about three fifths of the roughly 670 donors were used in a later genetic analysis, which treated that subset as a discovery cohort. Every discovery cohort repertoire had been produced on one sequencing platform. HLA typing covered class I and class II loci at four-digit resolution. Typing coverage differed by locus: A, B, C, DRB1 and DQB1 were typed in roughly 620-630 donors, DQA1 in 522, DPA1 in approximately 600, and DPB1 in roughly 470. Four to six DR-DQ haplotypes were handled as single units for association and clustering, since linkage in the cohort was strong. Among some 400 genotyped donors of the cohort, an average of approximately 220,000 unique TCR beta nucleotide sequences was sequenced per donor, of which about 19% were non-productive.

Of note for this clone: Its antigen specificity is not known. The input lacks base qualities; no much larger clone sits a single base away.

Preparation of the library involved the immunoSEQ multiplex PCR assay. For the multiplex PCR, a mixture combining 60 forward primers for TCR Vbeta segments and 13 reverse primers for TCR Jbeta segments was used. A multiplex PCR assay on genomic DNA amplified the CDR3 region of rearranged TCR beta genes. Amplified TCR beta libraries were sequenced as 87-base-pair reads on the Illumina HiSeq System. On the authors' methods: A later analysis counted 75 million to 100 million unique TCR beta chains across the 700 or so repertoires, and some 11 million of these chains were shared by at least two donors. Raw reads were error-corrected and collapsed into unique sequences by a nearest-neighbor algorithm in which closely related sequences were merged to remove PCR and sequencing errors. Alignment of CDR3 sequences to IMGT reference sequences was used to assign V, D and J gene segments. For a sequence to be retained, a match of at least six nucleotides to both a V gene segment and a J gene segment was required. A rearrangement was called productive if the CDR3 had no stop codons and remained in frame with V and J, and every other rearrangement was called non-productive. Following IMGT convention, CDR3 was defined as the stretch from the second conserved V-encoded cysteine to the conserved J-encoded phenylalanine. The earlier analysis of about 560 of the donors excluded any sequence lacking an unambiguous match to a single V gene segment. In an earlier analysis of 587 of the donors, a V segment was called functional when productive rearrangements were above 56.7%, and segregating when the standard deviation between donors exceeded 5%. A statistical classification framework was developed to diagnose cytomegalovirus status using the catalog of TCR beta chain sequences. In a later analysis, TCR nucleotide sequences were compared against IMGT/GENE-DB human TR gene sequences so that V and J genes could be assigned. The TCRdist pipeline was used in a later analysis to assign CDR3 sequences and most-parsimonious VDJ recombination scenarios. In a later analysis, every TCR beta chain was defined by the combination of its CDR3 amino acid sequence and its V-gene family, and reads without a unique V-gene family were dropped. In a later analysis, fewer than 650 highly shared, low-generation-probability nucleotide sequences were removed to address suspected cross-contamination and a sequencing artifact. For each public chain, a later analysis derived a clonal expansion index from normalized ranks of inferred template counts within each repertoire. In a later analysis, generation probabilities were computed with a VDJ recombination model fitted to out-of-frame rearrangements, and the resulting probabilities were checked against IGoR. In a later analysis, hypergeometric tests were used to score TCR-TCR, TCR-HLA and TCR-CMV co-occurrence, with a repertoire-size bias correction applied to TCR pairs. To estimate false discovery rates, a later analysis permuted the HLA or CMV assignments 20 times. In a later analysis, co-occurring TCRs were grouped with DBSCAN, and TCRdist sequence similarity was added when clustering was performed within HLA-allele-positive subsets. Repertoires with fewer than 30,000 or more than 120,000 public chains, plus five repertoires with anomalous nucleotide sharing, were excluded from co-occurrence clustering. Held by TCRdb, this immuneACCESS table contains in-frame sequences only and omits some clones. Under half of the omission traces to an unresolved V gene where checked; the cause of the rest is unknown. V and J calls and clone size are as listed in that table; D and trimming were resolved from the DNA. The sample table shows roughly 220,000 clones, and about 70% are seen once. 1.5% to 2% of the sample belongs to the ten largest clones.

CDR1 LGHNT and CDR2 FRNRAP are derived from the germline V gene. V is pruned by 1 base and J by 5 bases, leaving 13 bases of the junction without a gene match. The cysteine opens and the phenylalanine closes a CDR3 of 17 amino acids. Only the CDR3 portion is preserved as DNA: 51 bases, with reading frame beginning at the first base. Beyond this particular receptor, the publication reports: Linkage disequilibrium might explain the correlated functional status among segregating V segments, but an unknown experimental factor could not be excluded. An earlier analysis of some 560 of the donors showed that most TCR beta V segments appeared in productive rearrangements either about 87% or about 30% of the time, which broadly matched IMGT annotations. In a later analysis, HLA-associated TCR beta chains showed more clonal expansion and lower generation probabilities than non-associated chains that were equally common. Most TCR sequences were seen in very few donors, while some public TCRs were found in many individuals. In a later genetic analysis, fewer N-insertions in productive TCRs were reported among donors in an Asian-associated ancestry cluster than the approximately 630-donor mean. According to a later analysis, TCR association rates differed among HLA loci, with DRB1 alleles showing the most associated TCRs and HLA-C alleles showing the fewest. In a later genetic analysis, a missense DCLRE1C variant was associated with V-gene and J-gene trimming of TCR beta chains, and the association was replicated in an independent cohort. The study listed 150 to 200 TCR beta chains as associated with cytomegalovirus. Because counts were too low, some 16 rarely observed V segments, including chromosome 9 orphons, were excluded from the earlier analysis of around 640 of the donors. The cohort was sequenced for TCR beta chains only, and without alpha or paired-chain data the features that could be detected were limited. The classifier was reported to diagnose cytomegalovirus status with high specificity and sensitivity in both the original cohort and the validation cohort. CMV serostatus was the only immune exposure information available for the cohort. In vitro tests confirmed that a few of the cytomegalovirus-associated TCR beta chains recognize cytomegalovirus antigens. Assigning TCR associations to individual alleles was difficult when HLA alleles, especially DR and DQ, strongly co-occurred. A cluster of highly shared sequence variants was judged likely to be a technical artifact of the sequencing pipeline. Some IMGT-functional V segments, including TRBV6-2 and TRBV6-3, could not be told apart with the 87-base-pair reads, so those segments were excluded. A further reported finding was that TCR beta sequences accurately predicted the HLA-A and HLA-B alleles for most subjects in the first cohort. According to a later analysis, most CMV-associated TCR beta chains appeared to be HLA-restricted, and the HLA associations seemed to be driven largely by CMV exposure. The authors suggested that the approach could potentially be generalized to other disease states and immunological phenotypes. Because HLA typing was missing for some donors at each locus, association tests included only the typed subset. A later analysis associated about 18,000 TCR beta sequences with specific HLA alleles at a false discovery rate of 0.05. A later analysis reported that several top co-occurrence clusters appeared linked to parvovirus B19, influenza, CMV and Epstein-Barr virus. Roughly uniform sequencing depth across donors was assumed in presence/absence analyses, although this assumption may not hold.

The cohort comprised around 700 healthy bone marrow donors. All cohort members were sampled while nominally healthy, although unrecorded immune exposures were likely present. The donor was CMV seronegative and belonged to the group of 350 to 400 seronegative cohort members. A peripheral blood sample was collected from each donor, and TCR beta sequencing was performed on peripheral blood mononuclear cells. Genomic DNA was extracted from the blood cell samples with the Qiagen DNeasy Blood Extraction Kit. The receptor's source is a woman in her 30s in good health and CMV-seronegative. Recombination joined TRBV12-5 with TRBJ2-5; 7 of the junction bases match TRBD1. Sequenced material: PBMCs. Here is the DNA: TGTGCTAGTGGTTTGGAGAGACAGGGTACATCTGGGGAGACCCAGTACTTC. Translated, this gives CASGLERQGTSGETQYF.